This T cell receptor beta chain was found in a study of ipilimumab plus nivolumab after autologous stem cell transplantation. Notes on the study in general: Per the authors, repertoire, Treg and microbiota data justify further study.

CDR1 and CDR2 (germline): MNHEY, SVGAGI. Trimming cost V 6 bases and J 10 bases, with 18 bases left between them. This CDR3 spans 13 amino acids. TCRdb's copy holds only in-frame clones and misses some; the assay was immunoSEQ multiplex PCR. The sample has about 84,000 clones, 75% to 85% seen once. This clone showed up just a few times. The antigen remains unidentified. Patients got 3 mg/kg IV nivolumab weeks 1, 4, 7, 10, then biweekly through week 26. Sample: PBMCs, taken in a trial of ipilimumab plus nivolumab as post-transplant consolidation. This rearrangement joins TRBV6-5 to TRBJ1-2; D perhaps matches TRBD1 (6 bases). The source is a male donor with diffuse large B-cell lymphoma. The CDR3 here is CASSQGNKRDYTF. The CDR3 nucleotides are TGTGCCAGCAGCCAGGGGAATAAGAGGGACTACACCTTC.